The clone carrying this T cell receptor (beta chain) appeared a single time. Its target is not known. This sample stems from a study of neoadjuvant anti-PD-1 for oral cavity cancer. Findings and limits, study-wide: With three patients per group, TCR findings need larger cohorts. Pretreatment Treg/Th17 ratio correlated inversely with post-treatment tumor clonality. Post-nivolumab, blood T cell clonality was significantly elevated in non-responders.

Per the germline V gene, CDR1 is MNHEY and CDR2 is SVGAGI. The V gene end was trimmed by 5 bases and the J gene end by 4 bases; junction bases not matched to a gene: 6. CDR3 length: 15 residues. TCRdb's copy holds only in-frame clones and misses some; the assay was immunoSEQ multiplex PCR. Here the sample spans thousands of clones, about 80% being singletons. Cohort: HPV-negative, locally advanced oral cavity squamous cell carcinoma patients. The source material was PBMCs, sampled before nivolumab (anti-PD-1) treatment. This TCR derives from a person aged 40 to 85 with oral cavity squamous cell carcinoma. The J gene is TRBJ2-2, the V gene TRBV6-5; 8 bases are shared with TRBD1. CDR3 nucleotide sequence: TGTGCCAGCAGTCACGGACAGGGAGCCACCGGGGAGCTGTTTTTT. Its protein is CASSHGQGATGELFF.